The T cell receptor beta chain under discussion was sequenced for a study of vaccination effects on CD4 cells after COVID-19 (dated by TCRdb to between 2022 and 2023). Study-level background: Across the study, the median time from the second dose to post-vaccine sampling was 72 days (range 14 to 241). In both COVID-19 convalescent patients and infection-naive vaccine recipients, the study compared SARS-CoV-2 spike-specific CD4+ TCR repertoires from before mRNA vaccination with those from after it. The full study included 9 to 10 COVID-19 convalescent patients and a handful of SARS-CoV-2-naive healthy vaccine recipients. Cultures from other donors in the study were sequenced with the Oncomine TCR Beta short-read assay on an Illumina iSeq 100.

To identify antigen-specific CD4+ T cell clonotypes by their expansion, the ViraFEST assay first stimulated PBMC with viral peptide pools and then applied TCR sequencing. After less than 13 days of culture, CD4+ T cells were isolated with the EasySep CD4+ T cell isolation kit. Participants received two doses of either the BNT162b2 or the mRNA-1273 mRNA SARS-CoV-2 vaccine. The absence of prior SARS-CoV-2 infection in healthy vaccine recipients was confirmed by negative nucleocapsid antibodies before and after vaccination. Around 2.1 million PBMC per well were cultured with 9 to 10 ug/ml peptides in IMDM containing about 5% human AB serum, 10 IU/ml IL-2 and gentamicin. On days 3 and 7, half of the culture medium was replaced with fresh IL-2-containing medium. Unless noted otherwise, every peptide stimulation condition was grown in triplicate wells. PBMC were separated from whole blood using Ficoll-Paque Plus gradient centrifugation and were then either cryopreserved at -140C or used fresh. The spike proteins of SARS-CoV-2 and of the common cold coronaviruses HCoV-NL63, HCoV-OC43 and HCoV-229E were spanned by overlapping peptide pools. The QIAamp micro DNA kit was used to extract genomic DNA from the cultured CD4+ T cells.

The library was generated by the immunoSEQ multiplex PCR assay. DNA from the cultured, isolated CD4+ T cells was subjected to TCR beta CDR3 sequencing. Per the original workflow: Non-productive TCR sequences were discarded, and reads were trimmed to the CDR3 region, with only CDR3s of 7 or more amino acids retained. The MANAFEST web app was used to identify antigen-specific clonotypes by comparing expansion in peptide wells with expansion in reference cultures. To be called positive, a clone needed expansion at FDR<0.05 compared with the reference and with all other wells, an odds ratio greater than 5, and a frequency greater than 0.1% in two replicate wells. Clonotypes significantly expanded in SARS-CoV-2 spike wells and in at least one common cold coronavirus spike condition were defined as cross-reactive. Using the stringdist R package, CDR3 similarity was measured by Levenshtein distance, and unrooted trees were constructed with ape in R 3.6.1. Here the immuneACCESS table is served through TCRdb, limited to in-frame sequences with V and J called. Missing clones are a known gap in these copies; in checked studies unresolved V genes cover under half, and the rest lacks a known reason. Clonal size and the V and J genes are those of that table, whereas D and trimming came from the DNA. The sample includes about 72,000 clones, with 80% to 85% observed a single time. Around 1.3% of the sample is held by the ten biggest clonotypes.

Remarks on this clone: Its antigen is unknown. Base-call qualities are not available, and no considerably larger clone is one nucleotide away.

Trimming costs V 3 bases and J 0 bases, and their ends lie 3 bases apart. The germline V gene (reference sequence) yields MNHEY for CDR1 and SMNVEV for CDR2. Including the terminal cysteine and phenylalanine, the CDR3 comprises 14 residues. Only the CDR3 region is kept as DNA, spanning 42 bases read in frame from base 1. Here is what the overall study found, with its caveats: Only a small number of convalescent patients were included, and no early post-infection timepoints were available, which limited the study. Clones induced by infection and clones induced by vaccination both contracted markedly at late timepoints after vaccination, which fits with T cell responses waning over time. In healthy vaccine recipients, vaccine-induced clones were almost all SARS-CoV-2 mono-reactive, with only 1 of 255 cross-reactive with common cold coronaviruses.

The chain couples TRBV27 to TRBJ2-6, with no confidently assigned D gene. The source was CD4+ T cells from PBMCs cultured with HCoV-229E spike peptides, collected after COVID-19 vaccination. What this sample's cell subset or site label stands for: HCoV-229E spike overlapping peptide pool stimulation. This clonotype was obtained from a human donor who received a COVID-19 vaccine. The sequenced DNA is TGTGCCAGCAGTTTTATCTCTGGGGCCAACGTCCTGACTTTC. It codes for CASSFISGANVLTF.